This T cell receptor beta chain was captured by sequencing in a study of T cell responses to AZD1222 COVID-19 vaccine. Clones were sequenced by immunoSEQ multiplex PCR, and TCRdb holds only the in-frame ones, with some missing. The sample carries about 92,000 clones, just over 85% recorded once. The sequence derives from an adult in good health. The material sequenced was peripheral blood, taken on day 0 of AZD1222 vaccination.

The CDR3 here is CASSRWTSGVHSGANVLTF. The DNA of the CDR3 is TGTGCCAGCAGCCGTTGGACTAGCGGGGTACATTCTGGGGCCAACGTCCTGACTTTC. The V gene is TRBV7-8, the J gene TRBJ2-6, with 12 bases aligning to TRBD2. This CDR3 contains 19 residues. J lost 1 base, V lost 5 bases, and 9 bases had no gene match. Germline CDR1 reads SGHVS; CDR2 reads FQNEAQ.